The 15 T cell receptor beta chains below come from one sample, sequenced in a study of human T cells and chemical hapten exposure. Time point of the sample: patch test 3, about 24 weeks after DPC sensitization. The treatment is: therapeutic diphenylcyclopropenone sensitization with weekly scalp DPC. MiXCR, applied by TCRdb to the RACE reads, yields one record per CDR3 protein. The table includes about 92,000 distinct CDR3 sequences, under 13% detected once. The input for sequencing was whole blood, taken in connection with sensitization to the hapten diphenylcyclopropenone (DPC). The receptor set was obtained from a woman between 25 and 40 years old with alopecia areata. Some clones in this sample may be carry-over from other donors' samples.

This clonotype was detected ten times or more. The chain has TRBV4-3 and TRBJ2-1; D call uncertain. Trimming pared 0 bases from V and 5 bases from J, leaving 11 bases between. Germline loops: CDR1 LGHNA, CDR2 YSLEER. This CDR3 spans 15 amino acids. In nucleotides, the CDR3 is TGCGCCAGCAGCCAAGATGATAACTATCACAATGAGCAGTTCTTC. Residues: CASSQDDNYHNEQFF.

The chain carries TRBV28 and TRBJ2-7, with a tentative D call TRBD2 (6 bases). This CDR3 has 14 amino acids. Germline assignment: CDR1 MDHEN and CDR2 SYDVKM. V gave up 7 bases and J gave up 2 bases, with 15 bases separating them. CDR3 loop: CASKAAGTPYEQYF. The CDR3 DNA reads TGTGCCAGCAAGGCGGCGGGAACTCCCTACGAGCAGTACTTC.

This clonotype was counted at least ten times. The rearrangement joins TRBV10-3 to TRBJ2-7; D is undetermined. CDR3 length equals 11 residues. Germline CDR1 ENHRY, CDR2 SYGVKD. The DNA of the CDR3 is TGTTCCACCCAAGGTGACTACGAGCAGTACTTC. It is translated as CSTQGDYEQYF.

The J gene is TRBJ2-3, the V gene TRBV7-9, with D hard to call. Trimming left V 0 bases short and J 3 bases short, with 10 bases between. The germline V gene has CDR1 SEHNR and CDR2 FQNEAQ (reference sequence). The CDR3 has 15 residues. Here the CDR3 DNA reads TGTGCCAGCAGCTTAGCGGAAATGGGTACAGATACGCAGTATTTT. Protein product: CASSLAEMGTDTQYF.

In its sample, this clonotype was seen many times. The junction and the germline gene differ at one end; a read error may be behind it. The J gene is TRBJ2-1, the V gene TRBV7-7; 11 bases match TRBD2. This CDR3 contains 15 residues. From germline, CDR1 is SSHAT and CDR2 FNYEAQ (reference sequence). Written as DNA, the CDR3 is TGTGCTAGCAGCCGTGGGACTAGCGGCTACAATGAGCAGTTCTTC. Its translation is CASSRGTSGYNEQFF.

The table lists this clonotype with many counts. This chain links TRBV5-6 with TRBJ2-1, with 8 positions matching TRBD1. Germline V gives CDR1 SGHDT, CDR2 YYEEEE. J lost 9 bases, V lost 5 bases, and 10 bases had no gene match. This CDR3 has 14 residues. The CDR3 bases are TGTGCCAGCAGACCCCGGACAGGGTGGAGTGAGCAGTTCTTC. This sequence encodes CASRPRTGWSEQFF.

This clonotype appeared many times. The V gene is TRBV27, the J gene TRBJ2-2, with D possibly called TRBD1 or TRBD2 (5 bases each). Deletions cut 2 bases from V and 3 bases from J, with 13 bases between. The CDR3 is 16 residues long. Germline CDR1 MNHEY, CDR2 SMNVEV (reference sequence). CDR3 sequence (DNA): TGTGCCAGCAGTTTAATAGGTCAGGGACACACCGGGGAGCTGTTTTTT. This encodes CASSLIGQGHTGELFF.

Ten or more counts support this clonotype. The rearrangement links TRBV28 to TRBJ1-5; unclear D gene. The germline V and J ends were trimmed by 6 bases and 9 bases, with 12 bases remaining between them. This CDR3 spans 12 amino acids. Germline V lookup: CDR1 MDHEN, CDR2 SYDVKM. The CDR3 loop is CASSPEARPQHF. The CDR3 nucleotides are TGTGCCAGCAGCCCTGAGGCGAGGCCCCAGCATTTT. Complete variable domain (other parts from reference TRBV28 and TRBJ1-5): DVKVTQSSRYLVKRTGEKVFLECVQDMDHENMFWYRQDPGLGLRLIYFSYDVKMKEKGDIPEGYSVSREKKERFSLILESASTNQTSMYLCASSPEARPQHFGDGTRLSIL.

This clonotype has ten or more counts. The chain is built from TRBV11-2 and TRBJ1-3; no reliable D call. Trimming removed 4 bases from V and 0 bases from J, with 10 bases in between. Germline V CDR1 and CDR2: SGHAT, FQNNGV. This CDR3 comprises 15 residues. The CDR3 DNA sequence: TGTGCCAGCAGCTCCGGACTGAACTCTGGAAACACCATATATTTT. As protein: CASSSGLNSGNTIYF.

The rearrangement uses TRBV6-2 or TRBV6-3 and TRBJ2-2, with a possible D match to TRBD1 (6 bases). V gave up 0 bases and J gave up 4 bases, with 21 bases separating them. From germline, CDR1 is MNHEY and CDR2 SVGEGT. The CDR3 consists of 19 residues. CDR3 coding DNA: TGTGCCAGCAGTTACTCATCCCCAGAGGGGGACCACTTCACCGGGGAGCTGTTTTTT. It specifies CASSYSSPEGDHFTGELFF.

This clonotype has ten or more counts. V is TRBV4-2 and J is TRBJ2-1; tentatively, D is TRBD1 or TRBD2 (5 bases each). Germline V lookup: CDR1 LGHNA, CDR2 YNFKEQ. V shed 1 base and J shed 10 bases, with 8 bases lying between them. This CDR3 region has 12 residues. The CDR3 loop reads CASSQVGEEQFF. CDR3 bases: TGTGCCAGCAGCCAAGTAGGGGAGGAGCAGTTCTTC.

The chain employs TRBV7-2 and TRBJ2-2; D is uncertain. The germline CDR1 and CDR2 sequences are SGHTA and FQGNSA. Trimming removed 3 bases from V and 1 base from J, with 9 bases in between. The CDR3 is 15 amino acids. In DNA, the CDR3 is TGTGCCAGCAGCTTGCGGTCGCGGAACACCGGGGAGCTGTTTTTT. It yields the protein CASSLRSRNTGELFF. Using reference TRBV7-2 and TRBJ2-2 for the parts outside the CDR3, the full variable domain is GAGVSQSPSNKVTEKGKDVELRCDPISGHTALYWYRQSLGQGLEFLIYFQGNSAPDKSGLPSDRFSAERTGGSVSTLTIQRTQQEDSAVYLCASSLRSRNTGELFFGEGSRLTVL.

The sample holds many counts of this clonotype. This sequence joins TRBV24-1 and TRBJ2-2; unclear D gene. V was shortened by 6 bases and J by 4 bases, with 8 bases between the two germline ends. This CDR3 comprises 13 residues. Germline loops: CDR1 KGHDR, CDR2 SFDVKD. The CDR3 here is CATSPRTTGELFF. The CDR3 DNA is TGTGCCACCAGTCCTCGGACCACCGGGGAGCTGTTTTTT.

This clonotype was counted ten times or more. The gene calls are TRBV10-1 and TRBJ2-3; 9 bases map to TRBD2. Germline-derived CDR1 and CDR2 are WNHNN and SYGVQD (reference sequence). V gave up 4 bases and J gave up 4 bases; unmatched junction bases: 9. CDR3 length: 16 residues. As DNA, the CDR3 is TGCGCCAGCAGTGTTAATCCTAGCGGGGCGTCAGATACGCAGTATTTT. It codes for CASSVNPSGASDTQYF.

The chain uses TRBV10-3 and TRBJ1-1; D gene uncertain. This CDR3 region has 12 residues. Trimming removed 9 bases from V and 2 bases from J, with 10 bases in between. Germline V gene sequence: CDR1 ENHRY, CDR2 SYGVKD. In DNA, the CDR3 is TGTGCCATGCGGGGAACCAACACTGAAGCTTTCTTT. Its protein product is CAMRGTNTEAFF.